The clone carrying this T cell receptor (beta chain) showed up many times. Its target is unknown. This sample was taken from a study of T cells in Graves' hyperthyroidism and ophthalmopathy. Study-wide context: Peripheral blood was collected at initial diagnosis, before any treatment. Study outcomes and limitations: Blood samples included most of the expanded thyroid clonotypes exceeding 0.001.

Losses at the gene ends were 5 bases for V and 1 base for J; bases not matched to a gene: 4. The CDR3 runs to 15 residues. Germline CDR1 is SGHTA and CDR2 is FQGTGA. The source material, RNA transcripts, was used to amplify TCR beta CDR3 regions. TCR CDR3 underwent first-round RT-PCR with the HTBI primer set. TCRdb called the multiplex PCR reads again in MiXCR, with one record for every CDR3 protein. The sample carries approximately 600,000 distinct CDR3 sequences, around 21% recorded once. The receptor was derived from a man younger than 45 with Graves' ophthalmopathy. The chain couples TRBV7-3 to TRBJ2-1; 8 positions agree with TRBD2. The sequenced material came from blood. CDR3 sequence reads: CASSLSGASYNEQFF. In DNA, the CDR3 is TGTGCCAGCAGCCTTAGCGGGGCTTCCTACAATGAGCAGTTCTTC.